This T cell receptor (beta chain) stems from a study of OX40 agonist ivuxolimab in advanced cancers. Study results and caveats: Average numbers of expanded clones were greater in CD8+ T cells than in CD4+.

The length of the CDR3 is 14 residues. V was cut by 2 bases and J by 2 bases, with 7 bases left in between. Looked up from germline, CDR1 is MNHNS and CDR2 is SASEGT. In regard to this clone: What it binds is not known.

Generated by immunoSEQ multiplex PCR, the TCRdb table keeps only in-frame clones and is missing some. The sample includes 70,000 or so clones, approximately 89% of them seen just once. This sequence was found in an adult with an advanced solid tumor such as melanoma, head and neck, liver or kidney cancer. Sequenced material: CD4+ or CD8+ T cells sorted from blood, taken in a trial of the OX40 agonist ivuxolimab. The chain joins TRBV6-1 to TRBJ1-5; D is uncertain. CDR3 sequence reads: CASSESGRNQPQHF. The DNA of the CDR3 is TGTGCCAGCAGTGAAAGTGGGCGCAATCAGCCCCAGCATTTT.